Listed below are T cell receptor beta chains from one sample, sequenced in a study of response to subunit inactivated influenza vaccine. In TCRdb, the RT-PCR reads were re-called with MiXCR into one record per CDR3 protein. Of around 320,000 distinct CDR3 sequences detected, around 22% appear once; the ten largest clones hold 10%. The sample consisted of PBMCs from blood, taken approximately 22 months after vaccination. The receptors come from a man aged 45 to 70 who received an inactivated influenza vaccine. CDR3s include the opening cysteine and the closing phenylalanine or tryptophan. A D gene is named only where the DNA matches it firmly. Clone size is not always given. Where it is, it says once, few, many or a class for expanded clones.

v_call	clone_size	d_call	j_call	cdr3_aa	cdr3_nt
TRBV29-1	.	TRBD1	TRBJ1-1	CGVEWDRNTEAFF	TGCGGCGTTGAGTGGGACAGAAACACTGAAGCTTTCTTT
TRBV19	.	.	TRBJ1-1	CASTTPPVPAFF	TGTGCCAGTACCACGCCCCCCGTACCAGCTTTCTTT
TRBV19	few	.	TRBJ1-5	CASTLAVVTSNQPQHF	TGTGCCAGTACCCTCGCCGTGGTGACTAGCAATCAGCCCCAGCATTTT
TRBV9	.	TRBD1	TRBJ1-5	CAGSSTGGGQPQHF	TGTGCCGGCAGCTCAACAGGGGGCGGGCAGCCCCAGCATTTT
TRBV9	few	TRBD2	TRBJ2-3	CASSVSGRSTDTQYF	TGTGCCAGCAGCGTTAGCGGGAGGTCCACAGATACGCAGTATTTT
TRBV7-6	few	TRBD1	TRBJ1-5	CASSLEQGAGQPQHF	TGTGCCAGCAGCTTGGAACAGGGGGCCGGGCAGCCCCAGCATTTT
TRBV6-5	.	TRBD1	TRBJ1-1	CASSSTGLLTEAFF	TGTGCCAGCAGTTCGACAGGGCTGCTCACTGAAGCTTTCTTT
TRBV24-1	.	.	TRBJ2-1	CATSDFNDNEQFF	TGTGCCACCAGTGATTTTAACGACAATGAGCAGTTCTTC
TRBV5-1	many	TRBD1	TRBJ1-2	CASSIRTGIKDYGYTF	TGCGCCAGCAGCATACGGACAGGGATAAAAGACTATGGCTACACCTTC
TRBV4-3	.	TRBD2	TRBJ2-1	CASSQSVGFTGGQFF	TGCGCCAGCAGCCAATCCGTCGGGTTCACGGGAGGGCAGTTCTTC
TRBV4-1	few	TRBD1	TRBJ1-1	CASSQGQGSTEAFF	TGCGCCAGCAGCCAAGGACAGGGGAGCACTGAAGCTTTCTTT
TRBV2	.	.	TRBJ1-2	CASRGQKDGYTF	TGTGCCAGCAGAGGACAAAAAGATGGCTACACCTTC
TRBV15	many	TRBD1	TRBJ1-1	CATSRDRGNTEAFF	TGTGCCACCAGCAGGGACAGGGGGAACACTGAAGCTTTCTTT
TRBV5-1	few	TRBD2	TRBJ2-5	CASSLDAGRSRETQYF	TGCGCCAGCAGCTTGGATGCCGGGAGGTCTCGAGAGACCCAGTACTTC
TRBV12-3/TRBV12-4	.	.	TRBJ1-4	CASSGVLSTNEKLFF	TGTGCCAGCAGTGGCGTATTGTCAACTAATGAAAAACTGTTTTTT
TRBV7-2	many	.	TRBJ1-2	CASSFNRNYGYTF	TGTGCCAGCAGCTTTAACAGGAACTATGGCTACACCTTC
TRBV7-9	few	.	TRBJ1-6	CASSGRLNSPLHF	TGTGCCAGCAGTGGGAGACTTAATTCACCCCTCCACTTT
TRBV7-3	once	TRBD2	TRBJ2-3	CASSQTGLATDTQYF	TGTGCCAGCAGCCAAACGGGACTAGCAACAGATACGCAGTATTTT
TRBV10-3	.	.	TRBJ1-5	CAISRSGQDQPQHF	TGTGCCATCAGTCGTTCGGGGCAGGACCAGCCCCAGCATTTT
TRBV27	.	.	TRBJ2-1	CASRAQGYNEQFF	TGTGCCAGCAGGGCTCAGGGGTACAATGAGCAGTTCTTC
TRBV6-2/TRBV6-3	.	TRBD1	TRBJ2-7	CASSYTGTGRYEQYF	TGTGCCAGCAGTTACACCGGGACAGGGCGGTACGAGCAGTACTTC
TRBV3-1	.	TRBD2	TRBJ2-1	CASSISGGYNEQFF	TGTGCCAGCAGTATAAGCGGGGGGTACAATGAGCAGTTCTTC
TRBV19	.	.	TRBJ2-1	CASSTLGHEQFF	TGTGCCAGTAGTACCCTTGGGCATGAGCAGTTCTTC
TRBV6-5	many	.	TRBJ1-5	CASSYSRNQPQHF	TGTGCCAGCAGTTACTCCAGGAATCAGCCCCAGCATTTT
TRBV2	few	TRBD2	TRBJ2-1	CASSEGSSGYNEQFF	TGTGCCAGCAGTGAGGGGTCTAGCGGATACAATGAGCAGTTCTTC
TRBV6-5	.	.	TRBJ2-2	CASSYSGVPGELFF	TGTGCCAGCAGTTACTCGGGGGTTCCCGGGGAGCTGTTTTTT
TRBV20-1	.	TRBD2	TRBJ2-5	CSADPSPRAGGETQYF	TGCAGTGCTGACCCCAGCCCGCGGGCGGGAGGAGAGACCCAGTACTTC
TRBV7-2	.	.	TRBJ2-5	CASSLERETQYF	TGTGCCAGCAGCTTAGAGCGTGAGACCCAGTACTTC
TRBV20-1	.	.	TRBJ2-1	CSAREGSNSYNEQFF	TGCAGTGCTAGAGAGGGATCCAACTCCTACAATGAGCAGTTCTTC
TRBV7-2	few	.	TRBJ2-7	CASSLAMDNSYEQYF	TGTGCCAGCAGCTTAGCTATGGACAACTCCTACGAGCAGTACTTC
TRBV7-2	few	TRBD1	TRBJ1-2	CASSLEGQGAMGYTF	TGTGCCAGCAGCTTAGAAGGACAGGGGGCGATGGGCTACACCTTC
TRBV19	few	TRBD1	TRBJ1-5	CASRTGGTSNQPQHF	TGTGCCAGTAGGACAGGGGGGACTAGCAATCAGCCCCAGCATTTT
TRBV10-3	.	TRBD2	TRBJ2-3	CAISESWTSGRRTDTQYF	TGTGCCATCAGTGAGTCATGGACTAGCGGGAGGCGCACAGATACGCAGTATTTT
TRBV6-6	few	.	TRBJ1-1	CASSYGGGTEAFF	TGTGCCAGCAGTTACGGGGGGGGGACTGAAGCTTTCTTT
TRBV6-5	few	.	TRBJ1-5	CASSYSRGFGSNQPQHF	TGTGCCAGCAGTTACTCGAGAGGGTTTGGTAGCAATCAGCCCCAGCATTTT
TRBV12-3/TRBV12-4	few	.	TRBJ1-5	CASSLVWGNQPQHF	TGTGCCAGCAGTTTAGTTTGGGGAAATCAGCCCCAGCATTTT
TRBV24-1	.	.	TRBJ2-5	CATSDPTDSSETQYF	TGTGCCACCAGTGACCCAACGGACAGCTCAGAGACCCAGTACTTC
TRBV5-5	many	TRBD2	TRBJ2-2	CASRSLAAGELFF	TGTGCCAGCAGATCACTAGCGGCCGGGGAGCTGTTTTTT
TRBV13	once	.	TRBJ1-4	CASSVRGNEILFF	TGTGCCAGCAGCGTCCGAGGCAATGAAATACTGTTTTTT
TRBV2	few	TRBD2	TRBJ2-1	CASRAGLAANEQFF	TGTGCCAGCAGGGCGGGACTAGCAGCAAATGAGCAGTTCTTC
TRBV20-1	.	.	TRBJ2-1	CSARVPQGLNEQFF	TGCAGTGCTAGAGTCCCGCAGGGGTTGAATGAGCAGTTCTTC
TRBV19	.	.	TRBJ1-1	CASTLNAGLNTEAFF	TGTGCCAGTACACTCAACGCAGGGTTGAACACTGAAGCTTTCTTT
TRBV3-1	.	TRBD2	TRBJ2-5	CASSQRTSGRETQYF	TGTGCCAGCAGCCAACGGACTAGCGGGAGGGAGACCCAGTACTTC
TRBV27	few	.	TRBJ2-7	CASSLSRGTWDEQYF	TGTGCCAGCAGTTTATCGAGAGGGACATGGGACGAGCAGTACTTC